This entry lists 20 T cell receptor beta chains sequenced from one sample in a study of Graves' ophthalmopathy and Graves' hyperthyroidism. RNA transcripts provided the template for amplifying TCR beta CDR3 regions. After a first-round RT-PCR with HTBI primers, a second-round multiplex PCR was run. TCRdb re-called the multiplex PCR reads with MiXCR, one entry per CDR3 protein. The sample consists of about 400,000 distinct CDR3 sequences, approximately 20% of them appearing once. The source material was peripheral blood. Receptors originate from a woman aged 18-29 years with Graves' ophthalmopathy.

The sample holds many counts of this clonotype. The chain couples TRBV15 to TRBJ1-1, with D possibly being TRBD1 (5 bases). Germline assignment: CDR1 LNHNV and CDR2 YYDKDF (reference sequence). The CDR3 runs to 15 residues. With 0 bases removed from V and 1 base from J, the gap between germline ends came to 9 bases. As DNA, the CDR3 is TGTGCCACCAGCAGAGATCGTGGGGGGAACACTGAAGCTTTCTTT. Its protein is CATSRDRGGNTEAFF.

This clonotype has at least ten counts. The chain employs TRBV6-5 and TRBJ1-1; D is ambiguous. This CDR3 region has 13 residues. From germline, CDR1 is MNHEY and CDR2 SVGAGI. Trimming took off 4 bases at V and 4 bases at J, with 10 bases between the two ends. The CDR3 spells CASSSRRGTEAFF. CDR3 DNA sequence: TGTGCCAGCAGTTCTCGCCGGGGCACTGAAGCTTTCTTT.

As DNA, the CDR3 is TGTGCCGGGGGGGGACTAGCGGGAGAGACCCAGTACTTC. Its translation is CAGGGLAGETQYF. The V and J genes are TRBV6-1 and TRBJ2-5; 12 nucleotides align to TRBD2. The trim removed 11 bases at V and 4 bases at J, leaving 5 bases unmatched. Germline V lookup: CDR1 MNHNS, CDR2 SASEGT. The CDR3 runs 13 residues.

This clonotype was seen ten or more times. The chain recombines TRBV6-1 with TRBJ1-2; D ambiguous. CDR3 length: 13 amino acids. Germline CDR1 and CDR2: MNHNS and SASEGT. V was shortened by 2 bases and J by 5 bases, with 9 bases between the two germline ends. In nucleotides, the CDR3 is TGTGCCAGCAGTGAAAGCCCGGGATATGGCTACACCTTC. Protein sequence: CASSESPGYGYTF.

This clonotype came up many times. V gene TRBV7-8 combines with J gene TRBJ2-2; D not certain. CDR1 and CDR2 (germline): SGHVS, FQNEAQ. V was pared by 7 bases and J by 3 bases, with 15 bases between. The CDR3 covers 15 residues. CDR3 bases: TGTGCCAGCACCCTCAACGGGTGGGACACCGGGGAGCTGTTTTTT. Protein sequence: CASTLNGWDTGELFF.

This clonotype was seen many times. The rearrangement links TRBV6-5 to TRBJ2-6; D uncertain. The CDR3 is 17 residues long. Germline V gives CDR1 MNHEY, CDR2 SVGAGI. The V gene lost 0 bases and the J gene lost 8 bases, with 17 bases spanning the gap. Here the CDR3 reads CASSYSGSQASPNVLTF. The CDR3 nucleotides are TGTGCCAGCAGTTACTCTGGTTCCCAGGCATCCCCCAACGTCCTGACTTTC.

This clonotype was seen ten or more times. The chain joins TRBV6-1 to TRBJ1-5; D might be TRBD1 (6 bases). The CDR3 runs 14 residues. V was pared by 4 bases and J by 0 bases, with 7 bases between. CDR1 is MNHNS and CDR2 is SASEGT in the germline V gene. The CDR3 sequence: CASSAGVSNQPQHF. CDR3 DNA sequence: TGTGCCAGCAGTGCAGGGGTTAGCAATCAGCCCCAGCATTTT.

The CDR3 protein is CASSLMSSGTLLCEQYF. As DNA, the CDR3 is TGTGCCAGCAGCTTAATGAGTAGCGGGACACTCCTCTGCGAGCAGTACTTC. The chain employs TRBV11-2 and TRBJ2-7, with 8 bases that match TRBD2. V trimming: 2 bases; J trimming: 6 bases; junction bases outside the gene matches: 15. This CDR3 comprises 17 residues. The germline V gene has CDR1 SGHAT and CDR2 FQNNGV. Full variable domain (remainder filled in from reference TRBV11-2 and TRBJ2-7): EAGVAQSPRYKIIEKRQSVAFWCNPISGHATLYWYQQILGQGPKLLIQFQNNGVVDDSQLPKDRFSAERLKGVDSTLKIQPAKLEDSAVYLCASSLMSSGTLLCEQYFGPGTRLTVT.

In its sample, this clonotype was seen many times. The V gene is TRBV28, the J gene TRBJ1-1; D is uncertain. V was cut by 5 bases and J by 1 base, with 23 bases left in between. The CDR3 has 18 residues. From germline, CDR1 is MDHEN and CDR2 SYDVKM. CDR3: CASSTYLADPLGNTEAFF. In DNA form, the CDR3 reads TGTGCCAGCAGTACCTACCTGGCGGACCCTCTGGGGAACACTGAAGCTTTCTTT.

This clonotype occurred many times. V usage is TRBV19 and J usage is TRBJ1-1, with no clear D. The CDR3 extends over 13 amino acids. The V end lost 8 bases, the J end lost 2 bases, and 12 bases lay between the germline ends. CDR1 and CDR2 from the germline V gene are LNHDA and SQIVND (reference sequence). CDR3 sequence reads: CASLQSSNTEAFF. CDR3 nucleotide sequence: TGTGCCAGTTTACAGTCCTCAAACACTGAAGCTTTCTTT.

This chain joins TRBV4-2 and TRBJ2-5; perhaps TRBD1 as D (6 bases). Per germline, CDR1 LGHNA and CDR2 YNFKEQ. Trimming removed 0 bases from V and 10 bases from J, with 12 bases in between. This CDR3 has 13 residues. For the CDR3, the DNA is TGTGCCAGCAGCCAAGAGCACAGGGAAGGCCAGTACTTC. Encoded protein: CASSQEHREGQYF.

This clonotype has a count of ten or more. This rearrangement joins TRBV6-5 to TRBJ2-7; 7 bases are a match to TRBD1. CDR3 size: 13 residues. The ends lost 2 bases at V and 6 bases at J; junction bases unmatched: 4. Germline assignment: CDR1 MNHEY and CDR2 SVGAGI. As DNA, the CDR3 is TGTGCCAGCAGTTACAGCACAGGGGCCGAGCAGTACTTC. This encodes CASSYSTGAEQYF.

In its sample, this clonotype was seen a few times. The rearrangement joins TRBV12-3 or TRBV12-4 to TRBJ1-1; no definite D call. The CDR3 has 14 residues. Between the trimmed V and J ends, which lost 5 bases and 0 bases, there was a span of 10 bases. CDR3 residues: CASSPRIMNTEAFF. The CDR3 DNA reads as TGTGCCAGCAGTCCTCGGATTATGAACACTGAAGCTTTCTTT.

This clonotype was seen repeatedly, ten times or more. V gene TRBV12-3 or TRBV12-4 combines with J gene TRBJ2-3, with TRBD1 identical over 9 bases. The CDR3 sequence is 12 residues long. The V gene end was trimmed by 1 base and the J gene end by 12 bases; junction bases not matched to a gene: 2. The CDR3 DNA sequence: TGTGCCAGCAGTTTAGGGGACAGGGTACAGTATTTT. The encoded protein is CASSLGDRVQYF.

This clonotype was seen repeatedly, ten times or more. The chain combines TRBV6-4 with TRBJ2-7; 7 bases fit TRBD1. The germline gives CDR1 MRHNA, CDR2 SNTAGT. Trimming took 6 bases from V and 7 from J; bases not matched to a gene: 18. This CDR3 has 16 residues. This chain's CDR3 is CASRPITGAPIWEQYF. The CDR3 bases are TGTGCCAGCAGACCTATCACAGGGGCCCCGATTTGGGAGCAGTACTTC.

The table lists this clonotype with many counts. V and J are TRBV5-4 and TRBJ1-1; 9 nucleotides line up with TRBD1. The CDR3 is 14 amino acids. The J segment lost 11 bases and the V segment lost 3 bases, leaving 11 bases of the junction unmatched. In germline, CDR1 is SGHNT, CDR2 YYREEE (reference sequence). CDR3 amino acids: CASSSLVRDREAFF. The DNA for the CDR3 is TGTGCCAGCAGCTCCCTTGTCCGGGACAGGGAGGCTTTCTTT.

This clonotype was recorded at least ten times. This chain connects TRBV11-1 to TRBJ1-2; D unclear. The germline V and J ends were trimmed by 4 bases and 3 bases, with 18 bases remaining between them. CDR1 and CDR2 (germline): SGHAT, FQDESV (reference sequence). There are 16 residues in the CDR3. CDR3 in DNA: TGTGCCAGCAGCTCAGAGGTTAGAAGAGCCCACTATGGCTACACCTTC. Its translation: CASSSEVRRAHYGYTF. Full variable domain (remainder filled in from reference TRBV11-1 and TRBJ1-2): EAEVAQSPRYKITEKSQAVAFWCDPISGHATLYWYRQILGQGPELLVQFQDESVVDDSQLPKDRFSAERLKGVDSTLKIQPAELGDSAMYLCASSSEVRRAHYGYTFGSGTRLTVV.

The sample holds many counts of this clonotype. The chain has TRBV28 and TRBJ2-7, with 11 bases aligning to TRBD1. The germline V gene has CDR1 MDHEN and CDR2 SYDVKM. There are 14 residues in the CDR3. V dropped 5 bases and J dropped 5; count of bases not matched to a gene: 5. CDR3 in DNA: TGTGCCAGCAGTCGACGGACAGGGGGCCACGAGCAGTACTTC. This encodes CASSRRTGGHEQYF. Supplemented by reference TRBV28 and TRBJ2-7, the full variable domain reads DVKVTQSSRYLVKRTGEKVFLECVQDMDHENMFWYRQDPGLGLRLIYFSYDVKMKEKGDIPEGYSVSREKKERFSLILESASTNQTSMYLCASSRRTGGHEQYFGPGTRLTVT.

This clonotype appeared many times. A junction end diverges from the germline sequence, so it may reflect a read error. The chain employs TRBV27 and TRBJ2-2; the D gene is possibly TRBD1 (5 bases). The CDR3 covers 12 residues. Germline V gives CDR1 MNHEY, CDR2 SMNVEV (reference sequence). CDR3 coding DNA: TGCGCCAGCAGCTGGGGCGGCGGGGAGCTGTTTTTT. Translated, it gives CASSWGGGELFF.

In its sample, this clonotype was seen many times. The rearrangement links TRBV27 to TRBJ2-2; D possibly corresponds to TRBD1 (5 bases). Trimming cost V 6 bases and J 6 bases, with 11 bases left between them. The CDR3 is 13 residues long. Germline lookup yields CDR1 MNHEY and CDR2 SMNVEV (reference sequence). CDR3 coding DNA: TGTGCCAGCAGGGGGCGATTACCCGGGGAGCTGTTTTTT. This encodes CASRGRLPGELFF.